The clone carrying this T cell receptor beta chain was seen more than once but under ten times. Its antigen is currently unknown. The data belong to a study of post-analysis software for immune sequencing data. Built from TCR beta cDNA, the libraries had unique molecular identifiers in them. Starting from about 0.94 to 9.7 million T cells, the study yielded about 500,000 cDNA molecules. TCRdb reprocessed the PCR reads via MiXCR and lists one record per CDR3 protein. The repertoire holds roughly 170,000 distinct CDR3 sequences, with around 30% as singletons. Notes on the study in general: Controls had lower frequencies than patients of 4 or 5 TRBV segments, which included TRBV5-6, TRBV5-1 and TRBV20-1.

The CDR3 is 15 residues long. The J gene is TRBJ2-7, the V gene TRBV21-1; the table's D gene call, TRBD2, was not cross checked with the DNA. TRBV21-1 is a listed pseudogene. The TCR originated in a girl aged 5-17 years with multiple sclerosis. The sample taken for sequencing was blood. This CDR3 is CASSRPGLEPHEQYF. DNA of the CDR3: TGTGCCAGCAGCCGACCGGGACTAGAACCCCACGAGCAGTACTTC.